The clone carrying this T cell receptor (beta chain) was found a few times. The data derive from a study of T cell repertoires in cytomegalovirus infection. Study at large: Matching HLA type and CMV infection were both indicated by public TCR beta signatures.

The CDR3 is 14 amino acids. Germline V gene sequence: CDR1 DFQATT, CDR2 SNEGSKA (reference sequence). Trimming took off 1 base at V and 5 bases at J, with 12 bases between the two ends. TCRdb reprocessed the reads via MiXCR and lists one record per CDR3 protein. The table lists 250,000 to 300,000 distinct CDR3 sequences, approximately 15% of them singletons. The clonotype comes from a human donor in good health (CMV status not recorded). Some clones in this sample may be carry-over from other donors' samples. Material: PBMCs. The genes are TRBV20-1 and TRBJ1-3, with D hard to call. In DNA form, the CDR3 reads TGCAGTGCTAGAGTTGGGGAAACGCGAAACACCATATATTTT. The encoded protein is CSARVGETRNTIYF.